The source of this TCR beta chain is a study of naive and memory T cell subsets. The study, taken as a whole, reports: Delayed type IV hypersensitivity infiltration was taken to explain higher tuberculin-site TCR counts. The RNA method is potentially sensitive to activation and differentiation changes.

Treatment meaning: skin biopsy from PPD injection site in Mantoux-positive individual. An oligonucleotide containing a UMI was ligated to the 3' end of TCR cDNA. Amplification of ligated cDNA took four PCR rounds with SP2 and nested alpha and beta constant primers. MiXCR was run by TCRdb on the UMI-ligation and nested PCR reads, yielding one entry per CDR3 protein. The table lists tens of thousands of distinct CDR3 sequences, around 10% of them singletons. Comment on this clonotype: Its specificity is unknown. A single base separates this from a much larger clone, so it may be a read error.

Germline CDR1 and CDR2: LNHNV and YYDKDF (reference sequence). The CDR3 sequence is 16 residues long. The V gene end was trimmed by 0 bases and the J gene end by 12 bases; junction bases not matched to a gene: 14. The sequenced sample was skin, obtained from a tuberculin skin test site. This clonotype was sampled from an adult in good health. The chain uses TRBV15 and TRBJ2-4; TRBD1 aligns across 7 bases. The CDR3 sequence: CATSRDPPRGKDTQYF. The CDR3 nucleotides read TGTGCCACCAGCAGAGATCCCCCCAGGGGGAAAGACACTCAGTACTTC.